This T cell receptor beta chain was identified in a study of blood T cell repertoires in COVID-19. Study overall: The origin of the acute and convalescent COVID-19 samples was the United States, Italy and Spain. Sources were T cells, B-cell-depleted T cells, or PBMCs; the material itself was cDNA or gDNA.

CDR3 length: 12 amino acids. V lost 2 bases to trimming and J lost 8 bases, with 7 bases between them. CDR1 is SGHTA, CDR2 FQGNSA, per germline. As originally analysed: It was from reference gene primer amplification that nucleated cell counts were estimated. This table comes from immunoSEQ multiplex PCR, and its TCRdb copy is limited to in-frame clones, with some not included. V, J and clone size were drawn from that table, and D and trimming were deduced from the DNA. The sample contains 100,000 to 140,000 clones, about four fifths of which appear only once. The sample comprised peripheral blood. The sequence was collected from a human donor in a cohort sampled during active COVID-19. V gene TRBV7-2 combines with J gene TRBJ1-5, with a possible D match to TRBD1 (5 bases). The CDR3 reads CASSLLREPQHF. For the CDR3, the DNA is TGTGCCAGCAGCTTACTCAGGGAGCCCCAGCATTTT.